This T cell receptor beta chain was captured in a study of T cell repertoires in cytomegalovirus infection. CDR3 size: 18 residues. V was cut by 0 bases and J by 2 bases, with 19 bases left in between. Per germline, CDR1 SGHRS and CDR2 YFSETQ. TCRdb redid the calling of the reads with MiXCR, one entry per CDR3 protein. This table holds approximately 260,000 distinct CDR3 sequences, around 15% found once. This clonotype appeared a few times. Its matching antigen is unknown. Notes on the study in general: HLA-C-restricted CMV-specific TCR beta clonotypes prevailed in the ex vivo response.

This receptor was identified in a human donor in good health (CMV status not recorded). Some clones in this sample may be carry-over from other donors' samples. Sequenced input: CD8+ T cells from PBMCs. The rearrangement joins TRBV5-1 to TRBJ2-3; D gene ambiguous. The CDR3 DNA follows: TGCGCCAGCAGCTTGGCATTGTCGGGTCCGGAGCCCACAGATACGCAGTATTTT. Translating it yields CASSLALSGPEPTDTQYF. Using reference TRBV5-1 and TRBJ2-3 for the parts outside the CDR3, the full variable domain is KAGVTQTPRYLIKTRGQQVTLSCSPISGHRSVSWYQQTPGQGLQFLFEYFSETQRNKGNFPGRFSGRQFSNSRSEMNVSTLELGDSALYLCASSLALSGPEPTDTQYFGPGTRLTVL.